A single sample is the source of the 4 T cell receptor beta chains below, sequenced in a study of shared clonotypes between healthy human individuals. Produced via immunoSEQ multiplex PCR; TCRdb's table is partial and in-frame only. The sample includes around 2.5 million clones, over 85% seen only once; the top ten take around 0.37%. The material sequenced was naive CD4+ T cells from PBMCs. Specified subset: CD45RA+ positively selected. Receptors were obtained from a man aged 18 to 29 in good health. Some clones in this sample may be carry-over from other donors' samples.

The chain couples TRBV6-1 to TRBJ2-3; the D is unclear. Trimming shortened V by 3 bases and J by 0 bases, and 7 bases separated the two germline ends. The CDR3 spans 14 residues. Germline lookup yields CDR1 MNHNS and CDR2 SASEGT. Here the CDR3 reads CASSERRSTDTQYF. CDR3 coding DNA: TGTGCCAGCAGTGAGCGGCGGAGCACAGATACGCAGTATTTT.

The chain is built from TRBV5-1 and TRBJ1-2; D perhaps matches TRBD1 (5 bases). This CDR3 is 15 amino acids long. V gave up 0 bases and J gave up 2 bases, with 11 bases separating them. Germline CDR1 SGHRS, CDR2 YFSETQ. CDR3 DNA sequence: TGCGCCAGCAGCTTGGCTGCGGCAGGGAACTATGGCTACACCTTC. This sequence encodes CASSLAAAGNYGYTF.

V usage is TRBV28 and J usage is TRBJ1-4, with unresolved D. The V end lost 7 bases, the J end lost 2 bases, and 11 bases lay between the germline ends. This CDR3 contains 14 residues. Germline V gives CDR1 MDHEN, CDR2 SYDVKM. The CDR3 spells CASTSLATNEKLFF. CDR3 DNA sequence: TGTGCCAGCACCAGCCTGGCGACTAATGAAAAACTGTTTTTT.

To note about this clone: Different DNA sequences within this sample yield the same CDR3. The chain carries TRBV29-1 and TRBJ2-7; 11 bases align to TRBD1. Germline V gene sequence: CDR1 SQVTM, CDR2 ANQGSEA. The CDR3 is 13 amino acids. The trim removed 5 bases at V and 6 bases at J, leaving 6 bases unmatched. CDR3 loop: CSVLGQGAREQYF. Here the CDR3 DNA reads TGCAGCGTTCTCGGACAGGGGGCCCGCGAGCAGTACTTC.